The next 8 T cell receptor beta chains were all read from a single sample in a study of T cells in Graves' hyperthyroidism and ophthalmopathy. The CDR3 regions of TCR beta were amplified from RNA transcripts. An initial round of RT-PCR targeting the TCR CDR3 relied on the HTBI primer set. TCRdb ran MiXCR on the multiplex PCR reads and lists one entry per CDR3 protein. This sample has around 210,000 distinct CDR3 sequences; less than 20% occur once, and the top ten carry roughly 49%. What was sequenced was blood. The receptors derive from a woman between 50 and 59 years old with Graves' hyperthyroidism.

This clonotype was seen just once. The chain combines TRBV11-3 with TRBJ2-6; 7 nucleotides match TRBD2. This CDR3 region has 20 residues. CDR1 is SGHNT and CDR2 is YENEEA in the germline V gene. V shed 5 bases and J 2 bases; nucleotides not matched to a gene: 18. CDR3 protein: CASSTYYRLAEAAGANVLTF. The CDR3 coding sequence is TGTGCCAGCAGCACATACTACCGACTAGCAGAAGCGGCTGGGGCCAACGTCCTGACTTTC.

The table lists this clonotype with a few counts. This sequence joins TRBV6-1 and TRBJ2-2; 10 bases are a match to TRBD2. V lost 6 bases and J lost 4; bases outside the gene matches: 5. There are 15 residues in the CDR3. Germline-derived CDR1 and CDR2 are MNHNS and SASEGT. This CDR3 reads CASRVAGGLTGELFF. CDR3 sequence (DNA): TGTGCCAGCAGGGTAGCGGGAGGACTCACCGGGGAGCTGTTTTTT.

This clonotype was seen repeatedly, ten times or more. The gene calls are TRBV6-4 and TRBJ1-5; D unresolved. Germline CDR1 reads MRHNA; CDR2 reads SNTAGT. Trimming removed 6 bases from V and 11 bases from J, with 17 bases in between. This CDR3 comprises 13 residues. The CDR3 sequence: CASSPDEGSTQHF. CDR3 nucleotides: TGTGCCAGCAGCCCGGATGAGGGATCGACCCAGCATTTT.

Note on this clonotype: An end of the junction does not agree with germline; a read error may underlie this. This chain links TRBV24-1 with TRBJ2-1, with D perhaps TRBD2 (5 bases). Germline CDR1 reads KGHDR; CDR2 reads SFDVKD. CDR3 size: 16 residues. CDR3 amino acids: CATSDLRPDSYNKQFF. Here the CDR3 DNA reads TGTGCCACCAGTGATTTGCGACCGGACTCCTACAATAAGCAGTTCTTC.

This clonotype was counted at least ten times. The V call is TRBV5-1, the J call TRBJ1-1; 8 bases agree with TRBD1. From germline, CDR1 is SGHRS and CDR2 YFSETQ. The length of the CDR3 is 14 residues. The V segment lost 4 bases and the J segment 4 bases; nucleotides outside the gene matches: 6. CDR3 loop: CASSTDRGSTEAFF. The CDR3 nucleotides read TGCGCCAGCAGCACAGACAGGGGTTCCACTGAAGCTTTCTTT. The whole variable domain, remainder taken from reference TRBV5-1 and TRBJ1-1, is KAGVTQTPRYLIKTRGQQVTLSCSPISGHRSVSWYQQTPGQGLQFLFEYFSETQRNKGNFPGRFSGRQFSNSRSEMNVSTLELGDSALYLCASSTDRGSTEAFFGQGTRLTVV.

The sample holds many counts of this clonotype. The chain joins TRBV10-3 to TRBJ2-1, with D perhaps TRBD2 (5 bases). This CDR3 is 13 amino acids long. From germline, CDR1 is ENHRY and CDR2 SYGVKD. Trimming cost V 2 bases and J 6 bases, with 8 bases left between them. CDR3 in amino acids: CAISEGSGNEQFF. The CDR3 coding sequence is TGTGCCATCAGTGAGGGGAGCGGCAATGAGCAGTTCTTC.

This clonotype was counted at least ten times. This chain links TRBV3-1 with TRBJ2-3, with a tentative D call TRBD1 (6 bases). The V and J ends lost 4 bases and 2 bases respectively, with 25 bases between them. The CDR3 contains 19 residues. From germline, CDR1 is LGHDT and CDR2 YNNKEL (reference sequence). For the CDR3, the DNA is TGTGCCAGCAGCCCGGACAGTATCCCGCCGCTTGGCGTCACAGATACGCAGTATTTT. It yields the protein CASSPDSIPPLGVTDTQYF.

This clonotype was seen many times. V and J are TRBV20-1 and TRBJ2-7; 12 bases line up with TRBD2. The V segment lost 6 bases and the J segment 4 bases; nucleotides outside the gene matches: 4. There are 13 residues in the CDR3. In germline, CDR1 is DFQATT, CDR2 SNEGSKA (reference sequence). The CDR3 region is CSAWTSGTYEQYF. As DNA, the CDR3 is TGCAGTGCGTGGACTAGCGGGACGTACGAGCAGTACTTC.